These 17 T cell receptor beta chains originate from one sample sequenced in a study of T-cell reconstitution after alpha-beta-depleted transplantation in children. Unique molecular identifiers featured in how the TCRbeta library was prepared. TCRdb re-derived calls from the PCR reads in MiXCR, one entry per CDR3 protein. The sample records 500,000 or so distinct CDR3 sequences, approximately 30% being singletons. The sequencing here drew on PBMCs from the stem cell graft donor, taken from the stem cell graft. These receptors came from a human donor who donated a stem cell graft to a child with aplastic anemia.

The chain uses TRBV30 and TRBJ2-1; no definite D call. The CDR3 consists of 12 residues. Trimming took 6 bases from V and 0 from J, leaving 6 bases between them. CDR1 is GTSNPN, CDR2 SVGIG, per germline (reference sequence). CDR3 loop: CACRHSYNEQFF. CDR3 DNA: TGTGCCTGTCGACACTCCTACAATGAGCAGTTCTTC.

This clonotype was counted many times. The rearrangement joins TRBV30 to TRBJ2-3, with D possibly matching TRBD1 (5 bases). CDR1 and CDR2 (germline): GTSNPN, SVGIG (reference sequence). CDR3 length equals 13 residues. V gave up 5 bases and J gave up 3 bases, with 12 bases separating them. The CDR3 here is CAWGLRETDTQYF. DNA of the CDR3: TGTGCCTGGGGGCTCAGGGAAACAGATACGCAGTATTTT.

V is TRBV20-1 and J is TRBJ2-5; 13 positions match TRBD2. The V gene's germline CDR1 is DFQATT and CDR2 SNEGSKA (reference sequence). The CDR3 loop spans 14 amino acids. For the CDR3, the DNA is TGCAGCATAAGGACTAGCGGGAGAAAAGAGACCCAGTACTTC. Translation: CSIRTSGRKETQYF.

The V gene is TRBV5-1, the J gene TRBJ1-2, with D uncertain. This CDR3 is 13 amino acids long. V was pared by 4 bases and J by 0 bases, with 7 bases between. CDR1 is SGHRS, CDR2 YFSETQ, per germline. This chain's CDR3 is CASSGEANYGYTF. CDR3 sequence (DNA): TGCGCCAGCAGCGGGGAAGCTAACTATGGCTACACCTTC. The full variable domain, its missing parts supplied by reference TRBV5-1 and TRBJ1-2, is KAGVTQTPRYLIKTRGQQVTLSCSPISGHRSVSWYQQTPGQGLQFLFEYFSETQRNKGNFPGRFSGRQFSNSRSEMNVSTLELGDSALYLCASSGEANYGYTFGSGTRLTVV.

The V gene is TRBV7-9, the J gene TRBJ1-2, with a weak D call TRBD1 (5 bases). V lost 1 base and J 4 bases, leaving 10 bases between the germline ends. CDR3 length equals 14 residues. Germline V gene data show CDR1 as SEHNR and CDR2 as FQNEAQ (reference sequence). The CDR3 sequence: CASSLGDSTYGYTF. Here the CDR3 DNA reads TGTGCCAGCAGCTTAGGTGACAGCACCTATGGCTACACCTTC.

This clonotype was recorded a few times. CDR3 DNA: TGTGCCAGCAGTAGCCGGGCTGATCAGCCCCAGCATTTT. Protein product: CASSSRADQPQHF. The gene calls are TRBV27 and TRBJ1-5; the D is unclear. This CDR3 spans 13 amino acids. The germline V gene has CDR1 MNHEY and CDR2 SMNVEV (reference sequence). V lost 5 bases to trimming and J lost 5 bases, with 10 bases between them.

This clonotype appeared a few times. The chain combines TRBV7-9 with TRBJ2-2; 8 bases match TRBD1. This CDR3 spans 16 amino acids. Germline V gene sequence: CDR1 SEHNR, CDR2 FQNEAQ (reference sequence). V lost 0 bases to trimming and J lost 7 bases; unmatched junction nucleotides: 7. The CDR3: CASSLAARGLNGELFF. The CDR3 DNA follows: TGTGCCAGCAGCTTAGCTGCCAGGGGGCTTAACGGGGAGCTGTTTTTT.

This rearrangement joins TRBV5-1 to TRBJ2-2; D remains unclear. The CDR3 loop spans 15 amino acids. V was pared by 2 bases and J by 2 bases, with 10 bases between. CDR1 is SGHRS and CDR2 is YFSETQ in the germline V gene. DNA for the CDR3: TGCGCCAGCAGCTTATTTGGGGTCAACACCGGGGAGCTGTTTTTT. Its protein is CASSLFGVNTGELFF.

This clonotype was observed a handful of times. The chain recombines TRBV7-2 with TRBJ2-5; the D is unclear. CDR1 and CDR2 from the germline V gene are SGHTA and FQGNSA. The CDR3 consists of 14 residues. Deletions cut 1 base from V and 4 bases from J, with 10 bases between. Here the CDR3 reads CASSLGWAAETQYF. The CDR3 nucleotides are TGTGCCAGCAGCTTAGGGTGGGCGGCAGAGACCCAGTACTTC.

The CDR3 nucleotides are TGTGCCAGCAGCCAAGGAACTTTGAGGAAGGGTGAAAAACTGTTTTTT. This encodes CASSQGTLRKGEKLFF. V is TRBV14 and J is TRBJ1-4; D is ambiguous. The ends were cut back, 1 base at V and 7 bases at J, with 16 bases in the middle. Germline assignment: CDR1 SGHDN and CDR2 FVKESK. This CDR3 has 16 residues.

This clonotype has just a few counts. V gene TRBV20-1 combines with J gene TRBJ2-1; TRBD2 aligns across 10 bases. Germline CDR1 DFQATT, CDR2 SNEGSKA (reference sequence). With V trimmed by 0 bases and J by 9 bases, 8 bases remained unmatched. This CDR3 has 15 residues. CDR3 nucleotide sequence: TGCAGTGCTAGAGATGGGCTAGCGGGAGTGTCTGAGCAGTTCTTC. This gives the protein CSARDGLAGVSEQFF.

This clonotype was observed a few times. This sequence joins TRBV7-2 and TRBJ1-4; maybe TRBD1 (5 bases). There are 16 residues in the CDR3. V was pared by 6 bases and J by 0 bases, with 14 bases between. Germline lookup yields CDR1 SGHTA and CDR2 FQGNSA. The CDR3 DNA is TGTGCCAGCAGGGAAAACTGGGGGACAACTAATGAAAAACTGTTTTTT. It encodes CASRENWGTTNEKLFF.

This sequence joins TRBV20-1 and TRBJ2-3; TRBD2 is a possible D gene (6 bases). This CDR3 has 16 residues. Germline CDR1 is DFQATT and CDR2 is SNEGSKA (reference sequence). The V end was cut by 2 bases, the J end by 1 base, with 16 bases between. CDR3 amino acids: CSARKGGTTGTDTQYF. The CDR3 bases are TGCAGTGCTAGAAAGGGAGGAACTACTGGCACAGATACGCAGTATTTT.

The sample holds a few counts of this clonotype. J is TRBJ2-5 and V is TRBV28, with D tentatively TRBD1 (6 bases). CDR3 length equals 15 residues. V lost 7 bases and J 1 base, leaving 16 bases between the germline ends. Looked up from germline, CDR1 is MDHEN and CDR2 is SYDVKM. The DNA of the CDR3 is TGTGCCAGCACCTCCGGGCAGGGGCCCCAAGAGACCCAGTACTTC. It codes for CASTSGQGPQETQYF.

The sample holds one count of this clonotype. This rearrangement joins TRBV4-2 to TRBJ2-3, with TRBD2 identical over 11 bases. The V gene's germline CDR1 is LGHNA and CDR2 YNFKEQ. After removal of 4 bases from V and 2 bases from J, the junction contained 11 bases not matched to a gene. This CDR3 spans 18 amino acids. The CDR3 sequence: CASSRRTGLAELTDTQYF. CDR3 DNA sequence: TGTGCCAGCAGCCGGCGTACGGGACTAGCGGAACTCACAGATACGCAGTATTTT.

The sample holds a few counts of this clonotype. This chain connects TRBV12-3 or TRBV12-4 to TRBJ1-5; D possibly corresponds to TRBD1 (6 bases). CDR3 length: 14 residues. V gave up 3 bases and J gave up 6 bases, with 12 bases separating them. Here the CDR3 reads CASSFQGRLQPQHF. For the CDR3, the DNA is TGTGCCAGCAGTTTCCAGGGGAGGCTTCAGCCCCAGCATTTT.

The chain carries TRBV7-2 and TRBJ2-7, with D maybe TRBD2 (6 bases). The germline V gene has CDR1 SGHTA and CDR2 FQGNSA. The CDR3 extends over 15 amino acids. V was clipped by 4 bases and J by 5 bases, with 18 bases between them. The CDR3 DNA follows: TGTGCCAGCAGCTCAGGATCGGGACTCGGCAACGAGCAGTACTTC. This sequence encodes CASSSGSGLGNEQYF.